This TCR beta chain is from a study of molecular identifiers for immune sequencing clone quantification. Sorting isolated naive CD8 T cells as CD8+CD4-CCR7+CD45RA+ events. The germline CDR1 and CDR2 sequences are SEHNR and FQNEAQ (reference sequence). V lost 3 bases and J 1 base, leaving 6 bases between the germline ends. This CDR3 comprises 13 residues. Previously described methods and listed TCR primers produced bulk TCR libraries. TCRdb recomputed calls from the PCR reads with MiXCR, one row per CDR3 protein. This table holds 400,000 to 600,000 distinct CDR3 sequences, around 21% found once. In the case of this clonotype: The antigen is undetermined.

Study-level points and caveats: Effector cells had over 98% of their molecules in clones above 20 RNA copies, while naive cells had under 1%. Jurkat TCR RNA spiked in from one cell could reportedly be detected among 900,000 or so naive cells.

The receptor was derived from a human donor in good health. Some libraries in this study had Jurkat cell RNA spiked in. Sequenced input: naive CD8+ T cells from blood, with Jurkat cell RNA spiked in. Documented subset: FACS-sorted CD8+CD4-CCR7+CD45RA+ naive T cells. The rearrangement joins TRBV7-9 to TRBJ2-5; D unresolved. The CDR3 DNA follows: TGTGCCAGCAGCTTTGATCGCCAAGAGACCCAGTACTTC. Translated, it gives CASSFDRQETQYF.